This TCR beta chain was documented in a study of blood T cell repertoires in COVID-19. Produced via immunoSEQ multiplex PCR; TCRdb's table is partial and in-frame only. This table has just over 150,000 clones, about 80% appearing once. This clone was found a few times. From germline, CDR1 is SGHTA and CDR2 FQGNSA. Unmatched junction bases numbered 5, after V lost 2 bases and J lost 5 bases. The CDR3 is 14 residues long. The source material was peripheral blood. This TCR was recovered from a man in his sixties with acute or convalescent COVID-19. The rearrangement joins TRBV7-2 to TRBJ1-1; 7 bases align to TRBD1. CDR3 in amino acids: CASSLRQGLTEAFF. The CDR3 DNA follows: TGTGCCAGCAGCTTACGACAGGGATTAACTGAAGCTTTCTTT.